One sample yielded the 2 T cell receptor beta chains listed below, sequenced in a study of blood T cell repertoires in COVID-19. Clones were read by immunoSEQ multiplex PCR, and TCRdb kept only the in-frame ones, dropping some. Here the sample spans 260,000 or so clones, around four fifths being singletons. The sequencing input was peripheral blood. Receptor source: a woman in her 70s with acute or convalescent COVID-19.

The rearrangement joins TRBV4-3 to TRBJ1-3; D remains unclear. The CDR3 has 16 amino acids. With 0 bases removed from V and 0 bases from J, the gap between germline ends came to 9 bases. Per germline, CDR1 LGHNA and CDR2 YSLEER. For the CDR3, the DNA is TGCGCCAGCAGCCAAGACGCAGGCCTCTCTGGAAACACCATATATTTT. This encodes CASSQDAGLSGNTIYF.

This clone was counted between two and nine times. This chain connects TRBV19 to TRBJ1-2, with TRBD1 as a possible D gene (6 bases). The CDR3 runs to 13 residues. Germline CDR1 and CDR2: LNHDA and SQIVND (reference sequence). V was pared by 7 bases and J by 2 bases, with 11 bases between. The CDR3 protein is CASIDRTNYGYTF. CDR3 DNA sequence: TGTGCCAGTATAGACAGGACCAACTATGGCTACACCTTC.